This is a list of T cell receptor beta chains from one sample in a study of T cell responses to AZD1222 COVID-19 vaccine. Clones were sequenced by immunoSEQ multiplex PCR, and TCRdb holds only the in-frame ones, with some missing. The sample shows 80,000 to 100,000 clones, around 83% of them seen only once. The sequences come from peripheral blood, collected 28 days after the second AZD1222 dose. The receptors here all came from an adult who received the AZD1222 COVID-19 vaccine. The CDR3 runs from the conserved cysteine through the conserved F or W. Each record gives: J gene, clone size, D gene, V gene, CDR3 protein, CDR3 DNA. D genes are given only for firm matches. Size tells how often a clone was seen (once, few, many) or the class of an expanded clone, and some rows leave it out.

>TRBJ2-1|-|TRBD2|TRBV4-2
CASSQPIAGASYNEQFF
TGTGCCAGCAGCCAACCAATAGCGGGAGCCTCCTACAATGAGCAGTTCTTC
>TRBJ2-1|-|TRBD2|TRBV30
CAWSGLASYNEQFF
TGTGCCTGGAGTGGACTAGCTTCCTACAATGAGCAGTTCTTC
>TRBJ1-6|-|-|TRBV29-1
CSARLELNSPLHF
TGCAGCGCCCGGCTGGAACTTAATTCACCCCTCCACTTT
>TRBJ2-6|-|TRBD2|TRBV27
CASSFSLAGGPGANVLTF
TGTGCCAGCAGTTTCTCACTAGCGGGGGGGCCTGGGGCCAACGTCCTGACTTTC
>TRBJ2-4|-|-|TRBV3-1/TRBV3-2
CASSLPSGTKNIQYF
TGTGCCAGCAGCCTCCCGTCGGGAACCAAAAACATTCAGTACTTC
>TRBJ2-1|-|TRBD2|TRBV5-4
CASSPGISGGENEQFF
TGTGCCAGCAGCCCCGGTATTTCGGGGGGTGAGAATGAGCAGTTCTTC
>TRBJ2-2|few|TRBD1|TRBV11-3
CASSPQTGTGGELFF
TGTGCCAGCAGCCCCCAGACAGGGACGGGCGGGGAGCTGTTTTTT
>TRBJ2-7|-|-|TRBV30
CAGGGGGYEQYF
TGTGCCGGGGGCGGGGGAGGGTACGAGCAGTACTTC
>TRBJ1-2|-|TRBD1|TRBV5-4
CASSVDRANYGYTF
TGTGCCAGCAGCGTGGACAGGGCGAACTATGGCTACACCTTC
>TRBJ2-5|-|TRBD2|TRBV9
CASSVGTSGALTQETQYF
TGTGCCAGCAGCGTCGGGACTAGCGGGGCCCTCACCCAAGAGACCCAGTACTTC
>TRBJ1-1|-|TRBD1|TRBV28
CASRPGQGIPEAFF
TGTGCCAGCAGGCCGGGACAGGGGATCCCTGAAGCTTTCTTT